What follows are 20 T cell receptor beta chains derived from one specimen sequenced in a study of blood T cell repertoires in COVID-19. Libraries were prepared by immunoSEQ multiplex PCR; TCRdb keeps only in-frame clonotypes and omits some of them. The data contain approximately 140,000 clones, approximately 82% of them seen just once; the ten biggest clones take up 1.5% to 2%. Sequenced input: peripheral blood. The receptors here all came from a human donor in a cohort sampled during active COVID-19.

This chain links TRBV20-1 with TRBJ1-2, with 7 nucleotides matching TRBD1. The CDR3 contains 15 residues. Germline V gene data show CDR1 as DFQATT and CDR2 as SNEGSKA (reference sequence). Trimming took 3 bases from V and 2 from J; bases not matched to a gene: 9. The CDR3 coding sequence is TGCAGTGCTAGTTTAGGACAGGTCCGCAACTATGGCTACACCTTC. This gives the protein CSASLGQVRNYGYTF.

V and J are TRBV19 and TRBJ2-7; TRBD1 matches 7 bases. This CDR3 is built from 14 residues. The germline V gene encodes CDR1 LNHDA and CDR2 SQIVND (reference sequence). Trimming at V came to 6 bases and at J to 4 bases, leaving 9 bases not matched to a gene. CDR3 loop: CASRETGKGYEQYF. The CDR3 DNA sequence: TGTGCCAGTAGGGAGACAGGGAAGGGGTACGAGCAGTACTTC.

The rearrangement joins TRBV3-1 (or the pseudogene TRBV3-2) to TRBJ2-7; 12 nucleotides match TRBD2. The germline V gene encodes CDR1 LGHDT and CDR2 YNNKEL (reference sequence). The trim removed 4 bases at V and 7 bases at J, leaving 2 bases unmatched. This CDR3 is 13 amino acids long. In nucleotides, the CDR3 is TGTGCCAGCAGCCTAGGACTAGCGGGGGAGCAGTACTTC. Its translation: CASSLGLAGEQYF.

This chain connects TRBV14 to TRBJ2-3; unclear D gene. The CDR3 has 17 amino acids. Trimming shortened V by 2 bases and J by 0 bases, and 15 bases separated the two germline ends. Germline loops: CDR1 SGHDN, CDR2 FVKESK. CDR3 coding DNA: TGTGCCAGCAGCCAAATCGATTTTACATCTAGCACAGATACGCAGTATTTT. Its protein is CASSQIDFTSSTDTQYF.

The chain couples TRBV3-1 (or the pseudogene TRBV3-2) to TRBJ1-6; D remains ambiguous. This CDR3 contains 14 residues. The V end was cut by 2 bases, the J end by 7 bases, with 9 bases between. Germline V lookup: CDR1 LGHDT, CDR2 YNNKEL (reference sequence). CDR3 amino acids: CASSQLQENSPLHF. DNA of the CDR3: TGTGCCAGCAGCCAACTCCAAGAGAATTCACCCCTCCACTTT.

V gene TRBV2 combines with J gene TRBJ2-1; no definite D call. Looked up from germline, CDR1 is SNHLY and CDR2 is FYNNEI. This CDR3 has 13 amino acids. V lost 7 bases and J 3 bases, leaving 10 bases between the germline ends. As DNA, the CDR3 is TGTGCCAGCAAGATGACTTACTACAATGAGCAGTTCTTC. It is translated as CASKMTYYNEQFF.

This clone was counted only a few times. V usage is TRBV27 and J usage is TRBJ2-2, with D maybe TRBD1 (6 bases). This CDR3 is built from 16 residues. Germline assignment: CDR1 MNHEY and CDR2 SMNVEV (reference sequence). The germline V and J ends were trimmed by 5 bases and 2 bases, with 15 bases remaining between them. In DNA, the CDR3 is TGTGCCAGCAGTACGGGACACAAATTAAACACCGGGGAGCTGTTTTTT. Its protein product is CASSTGHKLNTGELFF.

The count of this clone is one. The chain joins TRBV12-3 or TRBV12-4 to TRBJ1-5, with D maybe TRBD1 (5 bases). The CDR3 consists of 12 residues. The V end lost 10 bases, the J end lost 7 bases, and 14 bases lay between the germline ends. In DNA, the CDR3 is TGTGCCATTGGTTTAGGGGAACAGCCCCAGCATTTT. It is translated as CAIGLGEQPQHF.

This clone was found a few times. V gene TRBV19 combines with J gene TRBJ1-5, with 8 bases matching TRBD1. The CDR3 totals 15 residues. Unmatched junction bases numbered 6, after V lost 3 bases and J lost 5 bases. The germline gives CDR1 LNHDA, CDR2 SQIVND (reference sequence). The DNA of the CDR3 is TGTGCCAGTAGTATGGGGACAGGCGGAGATCAGCCCCAGCATTTT. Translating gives CASSMGTGGDQPQHF.

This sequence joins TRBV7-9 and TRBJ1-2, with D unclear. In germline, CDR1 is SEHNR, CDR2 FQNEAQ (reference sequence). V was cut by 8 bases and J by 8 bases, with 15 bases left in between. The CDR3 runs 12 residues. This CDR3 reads CASPNEAEGYTF. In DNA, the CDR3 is TGTGCCAGCCCAAATGAAGCCGAGGGCTACACCTTC.

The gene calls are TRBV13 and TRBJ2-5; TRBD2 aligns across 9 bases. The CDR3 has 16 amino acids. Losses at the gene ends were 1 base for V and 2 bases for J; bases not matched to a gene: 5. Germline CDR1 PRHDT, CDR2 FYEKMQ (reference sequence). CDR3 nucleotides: TGTGCCAGCAGCTTAGTTTTTAGCGGGGGACAAGAGACCCAGTACTTC. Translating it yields CASSLVFSGGQETQYF.

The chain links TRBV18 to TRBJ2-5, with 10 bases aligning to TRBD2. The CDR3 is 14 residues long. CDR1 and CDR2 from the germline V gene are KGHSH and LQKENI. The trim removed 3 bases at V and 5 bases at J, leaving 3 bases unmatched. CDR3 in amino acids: CASSPLAGVETQYF. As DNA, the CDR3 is TGTGCCAGCTCACCGCTAGCGGGAGTGGAGACCCAGTACTTC.

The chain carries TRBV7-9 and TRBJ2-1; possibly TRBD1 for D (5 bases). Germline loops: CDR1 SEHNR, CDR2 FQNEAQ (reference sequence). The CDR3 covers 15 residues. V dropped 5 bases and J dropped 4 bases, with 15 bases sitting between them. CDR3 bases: TGTGCCAGCAGCCCGACAGTTTGGGTTTACAATGAGCAGTTCTTC. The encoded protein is CASSPTVWVYNEQFF.

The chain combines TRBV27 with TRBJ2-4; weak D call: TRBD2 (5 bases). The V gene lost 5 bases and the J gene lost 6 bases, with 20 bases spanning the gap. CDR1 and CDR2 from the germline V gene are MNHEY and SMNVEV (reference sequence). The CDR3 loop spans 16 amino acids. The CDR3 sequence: CASSGVGRGSANIQYF. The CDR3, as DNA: TGTGCCAGCAGTGGTGTCGGTCGCGGGTCCGCAAACATTCAGTACTTC.

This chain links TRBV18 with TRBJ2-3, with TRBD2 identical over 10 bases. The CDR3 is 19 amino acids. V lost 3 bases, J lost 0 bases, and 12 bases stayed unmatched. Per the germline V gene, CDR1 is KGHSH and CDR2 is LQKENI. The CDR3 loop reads CASSPLLLAGSTSTDTQYF. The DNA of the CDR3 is TGTGCCAGCTCACCCTTGTTACTAGCGGGATCCACTAGCACAGATACGCAGTATTTT.

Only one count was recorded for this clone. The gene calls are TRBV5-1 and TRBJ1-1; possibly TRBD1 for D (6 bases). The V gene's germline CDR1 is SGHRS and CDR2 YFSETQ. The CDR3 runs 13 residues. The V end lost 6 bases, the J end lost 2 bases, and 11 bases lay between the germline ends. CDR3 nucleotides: TGCGCCAGCAATCAGGACAGCAACACTGAAGCTTTCTTT. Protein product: CASNQDSNTEAFF.

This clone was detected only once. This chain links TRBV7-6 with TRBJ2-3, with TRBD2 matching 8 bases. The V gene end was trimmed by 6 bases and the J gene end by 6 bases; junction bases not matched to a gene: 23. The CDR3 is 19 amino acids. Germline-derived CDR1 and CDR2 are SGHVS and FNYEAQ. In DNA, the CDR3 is TGTGCCAGCAGTTATCCCGTCCCACAGGGAAGCGGGAGTCTGGATACGCAGTATTTT. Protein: CASSYPVPQGSGSLDTQYF. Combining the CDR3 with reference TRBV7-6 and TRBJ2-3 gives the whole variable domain GAGVSQSPRYKVTKRGQDVALRCDPISGHVSLYWYRQALGQGPEFLTYFNYEAQQDKSGLPNDRFSAERPEGSISTLTIQRTEQRDSAMYRCASSYPVPQGSGSLDTQYFGPGTRLTVL.

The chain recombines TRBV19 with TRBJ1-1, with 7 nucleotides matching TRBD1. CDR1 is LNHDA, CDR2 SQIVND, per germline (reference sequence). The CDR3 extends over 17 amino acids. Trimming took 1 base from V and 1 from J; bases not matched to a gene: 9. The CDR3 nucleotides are TGTGCCAGTAGTATAGTCAGGAAGGGGGCCTCGAACACTGAAGCTTTCTTT. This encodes CASSIVRKGASNTEAFF.

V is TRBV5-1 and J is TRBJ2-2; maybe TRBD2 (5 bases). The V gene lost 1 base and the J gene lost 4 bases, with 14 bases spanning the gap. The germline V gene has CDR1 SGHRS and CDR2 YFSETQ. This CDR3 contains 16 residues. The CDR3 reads CASSLSVSGSTGELFF. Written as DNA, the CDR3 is TGCGCCAGCAGCTTGAGTGTCAGCGGAAGCACCGGGGAGCTGTTTTTT.

Here the CDR3 DNA reads TGTGCCAGCAGCGTAGGAGGGGGACGGTACTCTGGAAACACCATATATTTT. It encodes CASSVGGGRYSGNTIYF. The chain is built from TRBV9 and TRBJ1-3; D may be TRBD1 (6 bases). Per the germline V gene, CDR1 is SGDLS and CDR2 is YYNGEE. This CDR3 has 17 residues. V lost 0 bases and J lost 0, with 13 bases in between.